A selection of T cell receptor beta chains follows, all from one sample in a study of siplizumab effects on memory and regulatory T cells. Profiled with immunoSEQ multiplex PCR; TCRdb holds only in-frame clones, not every one. The top ten hold about 3.8% of the sample, which has over 55,000 clones, approximately 82% seen once. The sequenced sample was memory CD4+ T cells sorted from blood. The receptors here all came from a human donor in good health. The CDR3 runs from the conserved cysteine through the conserved F or W. D genes are given only for firm matches. Part of the rows lack a size; the others show once, few, many or a class for expanded clones.

V gene	clone size	J gene	D gene	CDR3 DNA	CDR3 protein
TRBV5-6	NA	TRBJ2-3	TRBD1	TGTGCCAGCAGCTTACGGCAGGGGGTGGATACGCAGTATTTT	CASSLRQGVDTQYF
TRBV5-1	NA	TRBJ1-5	NA	TGCGCCAGCAGCTTGGCAGGGTCTGGTCAGCCCCAGCATTTT	CASSLAGSGQPQHF
TRBV7-9	NA	TRBJ2-7	NA	TGTGCCAGCAGCTCCACAGTTACTTACGAGCAGTACTTC	CASSSTVTYEQYF
TRBV7-2	NA	TRBJ1-2	NA	TGTGCCAGCAGCATTCGGGATCGTGGCTACACCTTC	CASSIRDRGYTF
TRBV6-1	once	TRBJ2-5	NA	TGTGCCAGCTTCGTGGGGCGAGGAGAGGAGACCCAGTACTTC	CASFVGRGEETQYF
TRBV27	NA	TRBJ1-2	NA	TGTGCCGGCAGTTTAAGGGGGAGAGGTGGCTACACCTTC	CAGSLRGRGGYTF
TRBV15	NA	TRBJ2-1	TRBD2	TGTGCCACCAGCAGAGATCGGGGACTAAGGGTCAATGAGCAGTTCTTC	CATSRDRGLRVNEQFF
TRBV23-1	NA	TRBJ1-1	TRBD1	TGCGCCAGCAGTCAAATCAAAGGGGGCGGGGGTACTGAAGCTTTCTTT	CASSQIKGGGGTEAFF
TRBV7-2	NA	TRBJ1-5	TRBD1	TGTGCCAGCAGCTCCCAGGGGGATCAGCCCCAGCATTTT	CASSSQGDQPQHF
TRBV9	NA	TRBJ2-5	NA	TGTGCCAGCAGCGACCAAGGGGGGGCAGGGGAGACCCAGTACTTC	CASSDQGGAGETQYF
TRBV7-6	NA	TRBJ2-3	NA	TGTGCCAGCAGTTCAGGGCGGGCAACAGATACGCAGTATTTT	CASSSGRATDTQYF
TRBV7-6	NA	TRBJ1-1	NA	TGTGCCAGCAGCTCTTATCGGGGGAATGAAGCTTTCTTT	CASSSYRGNEAFF
TRBV4-1	NA	TRBJ2-3	NA	TGCGCCAGCAGCCAAGATGGGGGCGGTAGCACAGATACGCAGTATTTT	CASSQDGGGSTDTQYF
TRBV19	NA	TRBJ2-3	NA	TGTGCCACTACAGGGTTGGGCACAGATACGCAGTATTTT	CATTGLGTDTQYF
TRBV11-3	NA	TRBJ2-5	NA	TGTGCCAGCAGCTTAGGGGCAGGGGCGGCAGAGACCCAGTACTTC	CASSLGAGAAETQYF
TRBV4-1	few	TRBJ2-3	NA	TGCGCCAGCGGGGGGTTTTCAGATACGCAGTATTTT	CASGGFSDTQYF
TRBV2	NA	TRBJ1-2	NA	TGTGCCAGCAAGTCCGGACTCTCTAACTATGGCTACACCTTC	CASKSGLSNYGYTF
TRBV5-1	NA	TRBJ2-6	NA	TGCGCCAGCAGCTCGGAGGGTATGAAGGCCAACGTCCTGACTTTC	CASSSEGMKANVLTF
TRBV10-1	NA	TRBJ2-2	NA	TGCGCCAGCAGTGAGTCGTTAACCGGGGAGCTGTTTTTT	CASSESLTGELFF
TRBV5-1	NA	TRBJ1-1	TRBD1	TGCGCCAGCAGCTTGGGGGACAGGCGGACCACTGAAGCTTTCTTT	CASSLGDRRTTEAFF
TRBV7-9	NA	TRBJ2-1	TRBD2	TGTGCCAGCAGCTGGTCCGGGGGGGGCCCCAATGAGCAGTTCTTC	CASSWSGGGPNEQFF
TRBV19	few	TRBJ2-5	TRBD1	TGTGCCAGTAGGCCAGGGGGCATTGGAGAGACCCAGTACTTC	CASRPGGIGETQYF
TRBV19	NA	TRBJ2-7	TRBD1	TGTGCCAGTAGTACTCCGGACAGGAGCGAGCAGTACTTC	CASSTPDRSEQYF
TRBV18	NA	TRBJ2-2	NA	TGTGCCAGCTCACCTGAGGACAGATACACCGGGGAGCTGTTTTTT	CASSPEDRYTGELFF
TRBV6-5	once	TRBJ1-2	NA	TGTGCCAGCAGCCTCCACACGTCTAACTATGGCTACACCTTC	CASSLHTSNYGYTF
TRBV7-2	NA	TRBJ2-5	NA	TGTGCCAGCAGCTTAGAGTTCGGGGGACAGACCCAGTACTTC	CASSLEFGGQTQYF
TRBV7-7	NA	TRBJ2-2	TRBD2	TGTGCTAGCAGCTTAACTAGCGGCACCGGGGAGCTGTTTTTT	CASSLTSGTGELFF
TRBV18	NA	TRBJ1-5	TRBD1	TGTGCCAGCTCACCGCGTCCGGGACAGGGGAATCAGCCCCAGCATTTT	CASSPRPGQGNQPQHF
TRBV2	NA	TRBJ1-5	NA	TGTGCCAGCAGTGAAGTAGGGGCCCGGCAGCCCCAGCATTTT	CASSEVGARQPQHF
TRBV2	NA	TRBJ2-7	TRBD1	TGTGCCAGCAGAGAGGGACAGTCTTTTACCTACGAGCAGTACTTC	CASREGQSFTYEQYF
TRBV9	NA	TRBJ2-3	NA	TGTGCCAGCAGCCCGGGGACTTTAGGGGATTACACAGATACGCAGTATTTT	CASSPGTLGDYTDTQYF
TRBV19	NA	TRBJ1-1	TRBD1	TGTGCCAGTAGTTTCCCCGGGACAGGAGTTGAAGCTTTCTTT	CASSFPGTGVEAFF
TRBV5-5	NA	TRBJ1-1	TRBD1	TGTGCCAGCAGCCCGAGGACAGGGATTCCTGAAGCTTTCTTT	CASSPRTGIPEAFF
TRBV18	NA	TRBJ2-3	NA	TGTGCCAGCTCGCTCAATGGGGACGGATTGCCAGATACGCAGTATTTT	CASSLNGDGLPDTQYF
TRBV6-1	NA	TRBJ1-2	TRBD1	TGTGCCAGCAGTTTAGGGGGCCAGGACTATGGCTACACCTTC	CASSLGGQDYGYTF
TRBV6-1	NA	TRBJ1-2	NA	TGTGCCAGCAGTGAAGGGACCCTGGGCTATGGCTACACCTTC	CASSEGTLGYGYTF
TRBV11-2	NA	TRBJ1-5	NA	TGTGCCAGCAGCACCGGGCCGAATCAGCCCCAGCATTTT	CASSTGPNQPQHF
TRBV6-6	NA	TRBJ2-1	TRBD1	TGTGCCAGCAGTTACTCGGCGACAGGGATGGGGAATGAGCAGTTCTTC	CASSYSATGMGNEQFF
TRBV29-1	NA	TRBJ2-3	NA	TGCAGCGTTGAAGAGGCACAGGGTGTGGGTACGCAGTATTTT	CSVEEAQGVGTQYF
TRBV27	NA	TRBJ2-7	TRBD1	TGTGCCAGCAGCTGGACAGGGGGCAAGTACGAGCAGTACTTC	CASSWTGGKYEQYF
TRBV7-2	NA	TRBJ2-7	NA	TGTGCCAGCAGCGGACCCGACAATCCCTACGAGCAGTACTTC	CASSGPDNPYEQYF
TRBV29-1	NA	TRBJ2-1	NA	TGCAGCGTTCGCCGGGACCTCAACAATGAGCAGTTCTTC	CSVRRDLNNEQFF
TRBV5-4	NA	TRBJ2-1	NA	TGTGCCAGCAGTGAGCCGGGACCCTACAATGAGCAGTTCTTC	CASSEPGPYNEQFF
TRBV7-8	NA	TRBJ1-4	NA	TGTGCCAGCAGCTTACAACGGAATGAAAAACTGTTTTTT	CASSLQRNEKLFF
TRBV7-8	NA	TRBJ2-5	TRBD1	TGTGCCACTCAACAGGGGGCTAAAGAGACCCAGTACTTC	CATQQGAKETQYF
TRBV18	NA	TRBJ1-1	NA	TGTGCCAGCTCACCAGGGCAGGGTCGTTGGGACACTGAAGCTTTCTTT	CASSPGQGRWDTEAFF
TRBV12-5	NA	TRBJ2-1	TRBD2	TGTGCTACTCGAGCGGGAGCCTACAATGAGCAGTTCTTC	CATRAGAYNEQFF
TRBV7-9	NA	TRBJ1-2	NA	TGTGCCAGCAGCGCGCCGAGACGGGCCAGGGGCTACACCTTC	CASSAPRRARGYTF
TRBV11-2	NA	TRBJ1-1	TRBD1	TGTGCCAGCAGCTCCGGGACAGGGTACCCTGAAGCTTTCTTT	CASSSGTGYPEAFF
TRBV7-9	NA	TRBJ1-1	TRBD1	TGTGCCAGCGACAGGGGGCGGGACACTGAAGCTTTCTTT	CASDRGRDTEAFF
TRBV29-1	NA	TRBJ2-3	NA	TGCAGCGTTGAAGGCACAGATACGCAGTATTTT	CSVEGTDTQYF
TRBV11-2	NA	TRBJ1-2	TRBD1	TGTGCCAGCAGCCGGGGACAGGGAGTACGTGGCTACACCTTC	CASSRGQGVRGYTF
TRBV5-1	NA	TRBJ2-7	NA	TGCGCCAGCAGTGACTGGGGGCCAACCTACGAGCAGTACTTC	CASSDWGPTYEQYF
TRBV5-1	NA	TRBJ1-1	NA	TGCGCCAGCAGTGGACGGAGCCGGTCTGCGTCAGCGGAAGCTTTCTTT	CASSGRSRSASAEAFF
TRBV6-1	few	TRBJ1-1	NA	TGTGCCAGCACCCCCAGACTTAACACTGAAGCTTTCTTT	CASTPRLNTEAFF